This TCR beta chain was captured in a study of beta chain features in type 1 diabetes. The overall study: The number of sorted cells examined across all samples was around 110 million.

Of the isolated RNA, all was reverse transcribed, and so the sequenced material was expressed TCRB transcripts. Clones were read by immunoSEQ multiplex PCR, and TCRdb kept only the in-frame ones, dropping some. The sample shows 200,000 to 250,000 clones, over 8.5% of them seen only once. The CDR3 is made up of 13 amino acids. In germline, CDR1 is SGHTA, CDR2 FQGNSA. The V segment lost 5 bases and the J segment 6 bases; nucleotides outside the gene matches: 6. This clone was counted between two and nine times. V and J are TRBV7-2 and TRBJ1-1; 7 positions match TRBD1. Specimen: naive CD4+ T cells from blood. The TCR comes from a woman aged 18-29 years in good health. The DNA of the CDR3 is TGTGCCAGCAGCAACTCAGGGGGGCCTGAAGCTTTCTTT. Translation: CASSNSGGPEAFF.